Listed below are T cell receptor beta chains from one sample, sequenced in a study of T cell repertoires in cytomegalovirus infection. TCRdb re-analysed the reads in MiXCR, keeping a single row per CDR3 protein. The sample lists roughly 320,000 distinct CDR3 sequences, approximately 9.5% occurring once. The sequencing input was PBMCs. These receptors came from a human donor in good health (CMV status not recorded). Some clones in this sample may be carry-over from other donors' samples. Both conserved end residues are part of each CDR3.

CDR3: CASSFTGGFYEQYF
V: TRBV12-3/TRBV12-4
J: TRBJ2-7

CDR3: CASSPRAVQGSFSGANVLTF
V: TRBV7-2
J: TRBJ2-6

CDR3: CASSLLFADRNTDTQYF
V: TRBV4-3
J: TRBJ2-3

CDR3: CASSRSSTAGAKNIQYF
V: TRBV5-1
J: TRBJ2-4

CDR3: CASSLTLAGDEQYF
V: TRBV28
J: TRBJ2-7

CDR3: CASSIGRASGANVLTF
V: TRBV19
J: TRBJ2-6

CDR3: CAWSPTDRPNAAYEQYF
V: TRBV30
J: TRBJ2-7

CDR3: CASSQGGGLTGNTIYF
V: TRBV4-1
J: TRBJ1-3

CDR3: CATSRAGLAGRRNEQFF
V: TRBV15
J: TRBJ2-1

CDR3: CASSFSGDETQYF
V: TRBV11-2
J: TRBJ2-5

CDR3: CASSPRTNGNTEAFF
V: TRBV6-5
J: TRBJ1-1

CDR3: CSAREAGQGNSPLHF
V: TRBV20-1
J: TRBJ1-6

CDR3: CASSLADRVGYTF
V: TRBV6-2/TRBV6-3
J: TRBJ1-2

CDR3: CASSFLGQPSGYEQYF
V: TRBV7-2
J: TRBJ2-7

CDR3: CSARYNSYTDTQYF
V: TRBV20-1
J: TRBJ2-3

CDR3: CASSLDSFNSPLHF
V: TRBV4-3
J: TRBJ1-6

CDR3: CASSLGERADTQYF
V: TRBV19
J: TRBJ2-3

CDR3: CASRGTGFMNTEAFF
V: TRBV6-6
J: TRBJ1-1

CDR3: CASRLTGPPSGGRLNTGELFF
V: TRBV6-2/TRBV6-3
J: TRBJ2-2

CDR3: CASSSGLNTEAFF
V: TRBV7-2
J: TRBJ1-1

CDR3: CASSAGLAGGSEQFF
V: TRBV12-3/TRBV12-4
J: TRBJ2-1

CDR3: CASSLEGASTDTQYF
V: TRBV4-3
J: TRBJ2-3

CDR3: CSARPLGGDTQYF
V: TRBV20-1
J: TRBJ2-3

CDR3: CASSLRFGAYGYTF
V: TRBV28
J: TRBJ1-2

CDR3: CASSQDRRAGAYGKEKLFF
V: TRBV4-3
J: TRBJ1-4

CDR3: CASSPAMTGVYEQYF
V: TRBV7-2
J: TRBJ2-7

CDR3: CATRDRANYGYTF
V: TRBV19
J: TRBJ1-2

CDR3: CASSPGAGDSPLHF
V: TRBV18
J: TRBJ1-6

CDR3: CASSPALVNNEQFF
V: TRBV12-3/TRBV12-4
J: TRBJ2-1

CDR3: CASSLGSSSYNEQFF
V: TRBV7-2
J: TRBJ2-1

CDR3: CASTHINGGHGYTF
V: TRBV7-9
J: TRBJ1-2

CDR3: CASTTEWGRGRNEQFF
V: TRBV7-2
J: TRBJ2-1

CDR3: CASSLGVGTNTPLHF
V: TRBV7-2
J: TRBJ1-6

CDR3: CASSPPHFLAEAFF
V: TRBV19
J: TRBJ1-1

CDR3: CASSLAPGQGAVEAFF
V: TRBV7-6
J: TRBJ1-1

CDR3: CASGLEVRFVSETQYF
V: TRBV12-5
J: TRBJ2-5

CDR3: CSATKNVLATGAGELFF
V: TRBV20-1
J: TRBJ2-2

CDR3: CASSYDRGRQPQHF
V: TRBV12-3/TRBV12-4
J: TRBJ1-5

CDR3: CASSQDRVPDEQYF
V: TRBV3-1
J: TRBJ2-7

CDR3: CSATPGLEQYF
V: TRBV20-1
J: TRBJ2-7